This passage covers 17 T cell receptor beta chains from one sample sequenced in a study of control samples from healthy donors and cancer patients. Sequencing used immunoSEQ multiplex PCR; TCRdb keeps in-frame clones, though not all of them. The sample lists about 120,000 clones; more than 80% were seen once. Sequencing was done on a sample of blood. Every receptor here comes from a man aged 50 to 59 in good health.

The J gene is TRBJ1-1, the V gene TRBV5-4; perhaps TRBD1 as D (6 bases). The CDR3 covers 16 residues. V was clipped by 4 bases and J by 2 bases, with 18 bases between them. Looked up from germline, CDR1 is SGHNT and CDR2 is YYREEE (reference sequence). The CDR3 loop is CASSPRGGALNTEAFF. The DNA for the CDR3 is TGTGCCAGCAGCCCAAGGGGGGGGGCTCTCAACACTGAAGCTTTCTTT.

CDR3 DNA: TGCGCCAGCAGCTTGGATGGGACGGGGTGGGGGGACACTGAAGCTTTCTTT. Its protein product is CASSLDGTGWGDTEAFF. The chain carries TRBV5-1 and TRBJ1-1, with TRBD1 as a possible D gene (5 bases). Trimming stripped 0 bases from V and 3 bases from J, with 18 bases between. Germline V lookup: CDR1 SGHRS, CDR2 YFSETQ. The CDR3 is 17 amino acids.

The rearrangement links TRBV5-1 to TRBJ2-1, with TRBD1 matching 9 bases. The CDR3 extends over 16 amino acids. Germline V lookup: CDR1 SGHRS, CDR2 YFSETQ. The junction had 13 bases not matched to a gene; V was cut back by 4 bases and J by 8 bases. As DNA, the CDR3 is TGCGCCAGCAGCACGGGACAGGGAACAAGGTCGGATGAGCAGTTCTTC. This codes for CASSTGQGTRSDEQFF.

This chain joins TRBV9 and TRBJ2-1; D gene unclear. V was cut by 4 bases and J by 7 bases, with 15 bases left in between. Germline V gives CDR1 SGDLS, CDR2 YYNGEE. The CDR3 sequence is 14 residues long. The CDR3 sequence is CASSLRTGWNEQFF. CDR3 sequence (DNA): TGTGCCAGCAGCCTCCGGACCGGTTGGAATGAGCAGTTCTTC.

The chain's CDR3 is CASSPRVLNSPLHF. CDR3 DNA: TGTGCCAGCAGCCCCAGGGTTCTAAATTCACCCCTCCACTTT. The rearrangement joins TRBV9 to TRBJ1-6, with D possibly being TRBD1 (5 bases). CDR3 length: 14 residues. The V end lost 4 bases, the J end lost 7 bases, and 12 bases lay between the germline ends. Germline loops: CDR1 SGDLS, CDR2 YYNGEE.

This clone was detected a few times. This chain uses TRBV30 with TRBJ2-2, with 11 bases aligning to TRBD1. Looked up from germline, CDR1 is GTSNPN and CDR2 is SVGIG (reference sequence). CDR3 length: 15 residues. V lost 3 bases to trimming and J lost 3 bases; unmatched junction nucleotides: 3. The CDR3 DNA reads TGTGCCTGGAGAATGGGACAGGGGGACACCGGGGAGCTGTTTTTT. It encodes CAWRMGQGDTGELFF.

As regards this clone: Germline and junction disagree at one end, which may indicate a read error. The chain combines TRBV7-2 with TRBJ2-2; the match to TRBD2 covers 9 bases. Germline assignment: CDR1 SGHTA and CDR2 FQGNSA. The CDR3 has 15 residues. The CDR3 bases are TGTGCCAGCAGCCTAGCGGGGTTGAACACCGGGGAGCTGTTTTTT. Its translation: CASSLAGLNTGELFF.

The rearrangement uses TRBV3-1 (or the pseudogene TRBV3-2) and TRBJ1-2; D call uncertain. The CDR3 is made up of 17 amino acids. Germline CDR1 and CDR2: LGHDT and YNNKEL (reference sequence). Trimming removed 4 bases from V and 5 bases from J, with 23 bases in between. This chain's CDR3 is CASSPKRDGSEKYGYTF. The CDR3 bases are TGTGCCAGCAGCCCGAAGAGGGATGGGTCTGAGAAATATGGCTACACCTTC.

The V call is TRBV18, the J call TRBJ2-1; D may be TRBD1 or TRBD2 (5 bases each). The V end was cut by 3 bases, the J end by 0 bases, with 15 bases between. The CDR3 is made up of 17 amino acids. Looked up from germline, CDR1 is KGHSH and CDR2 is LQKENI. The CDR3 nucleotides are TGTGCCAGCTCACCGCTACGGGACGGCGTCTCCTACAATGAGCAGTTCTTC. Encoded protein: CASSPLRDGVSYNEQFF.

The chain carries TRBV9 and TRBJ2-1; D might be TRBD1 (6 bases). The germline V gene has CDR1 SGDLS and CDR2 YYNGEE. Trimming removed 0 bases from V and 3 bases from J, with 7 bases in between. The CDR3 extends over 14 amino acids. CDR3 sequence: CASSVEGDYNEQFF. For the CDR3, the DNA is TGTGCCAGCAGCGTAGAGGGGGACTACAATGAGCAGTTCTTC.

V usage is TRBV30 and J usage is TRBJ1-5; D gene unclear. CDR1 and CDR2 (germline): GTSNPN, SVGIG (reference sequence). The CDR3 has 13 residues. With 4 bases removed from V and 2 bases from J, the gap between germline ends came to 9 bases. CDR3 nucleotide sequence: TGTGCCTGGAATGAGGGTGGCAATCAGCCCCAGCATTTT. Translating gives CAWNEGGNQPQHF.

The chain uses TRBV4-2 and TRBJ1-6, with D possibly matching TRBD1 (5 bases). The CDR3 extends over 15 amino acids. V lost 6 bases to trimming and J lost 0 bases, with 9 bases between them. Germline assignment: CDR1 LGHNA and CDR2 YNFKEQ. CDR3 in DNA: TGTGCCAGCAGTGGGACGAGCTCCTATAATTCACCCCTCCACTTT. It codes for CASSGTSSYNSPLHF.

The chain uses TRBV5-8 and TRBJ1-1, with a weak D call TRBD1 (5 bases). Trimming took off 4 bases at V and 3 bases at J, with 16 bases between the two ends. This CDR3 contains 15 residues. Germline CDR1 is SGHTS and CDR2 is YDEGEE. DNA of the CDR3: TGTGCCAGCAGCCCGGGACTCACAAGGGACACTGAAGCTTTCTTT. Protein sequence: CASSPGLTRDTEAFF.

This rearrangement joins TRBV9 to TRBJ2-1; the match to TRBD2 covers 10 bases. V shed 0 bases and J 7 bases; nucleotides not matched to a gene: 7. The CDR3 spans 16 residues. Germline CDR1 reads SGDLS; CDR2 reads YYNGEE. CDR3 sequence reads: CASSVGQAGGQNEQFF. CDR3 DNA sequence: TGTGCCAGCAGCGTAGGTCAAGCGGGGGGGCAGAATGAGCAGTTCTTC.

V gene TRBV12-5 combines with J gene TRBJ1-3; no firm D call. The CDR3 extends over 18 amino acids. Germline lookup yields CDR1 LGHNT and CDR2 FRNRAP. Trimming shortened V by 4 bases and J by 2 bases, and 21 bases separated the two germline ends. The CDR3 spells CASGYLGRGLTPGNTIYF. Here the CDR3 DNA reads TGTGCTAGTGGTTATCTAGGACGAGGCCTTACCCCTGGAAACACCATATATTTT.

This chain joins TRBV27 and TRBJ1-5, with 8 positions matching TRBD1. V gave up 4 bases and J gave up 1 base; unmatched junction bases: 6. CDR1 and CDR2 (germline): MNHEY, SMNVEV (reference sequence). This CDR3 region has 16 residues. This CDR3 reads CASSSRQGRSNQPQHF. CDR3 bases: TGTGCCAGCAGTTCCCGACAGGGGAGAAGCAATCAGCCCCAGCATTTT.

DNA for the CDR3: TGTGCCAGCAGTTGTGCGACAGGGGACACTGAAGCTTTCTTT. Its translation is CASSCATGDTEAFF. The J gene is TRBJ1-1, the V gene TRBV27; 8 nucleotides line up with TRBD1. CDR1 MNHEY and CDR2 SMNVEV come from the germline V gene (reference sequence). CDR3 length equals 14 residues. Trimming cost V 4 bases and J 3 bases; bases outside gene matches: 4.